The clone carrying this TCR beta chain was picked up a small number of times. Its antigen remains unknown. This specimen belongs to a study of T-cell memory formation after mild COVID-19. Broader study findings: Day 15 to 85 contracting clones showed balanced CD4/CD8; day 15 to 37 expanders favored CD4+. Of the contracting clones, CD4+ ones lay mainly in CM and EM, and CD8+ ones in EMRA.

The CDR3 covers 12 residues. Germline CDR1 is SGDLS and CDR2 is YYNGEE. The ends were cut back, 0 bases at V and 0 bases at J, with 0 bases in the middle. One entry per CDR3 protein results from TCRdb running MiXCR on the 5' RACE reads. The sample has under 250,000 distinct CDR3 sequences, around 10% seen once; the top ten hold around 20%. The sample taken for sequencing was PBMCs or a T cell subset sorted from them (not recorded which). J is TRBJ1-2 and V is TRBV9; D unresolved. The source is a young man who had mild COVID-19 (a few samples of this study predate the infection). Cell type and time point are not known. CDR3 region: CASSVANYGYTF. The CDR3 DNA sequence: TGTGCCAGCAGCGTAGCTAACTATGGCTACACCTTC.